This T cell receptor (beta chain) was identified during a study of Ad26.COV2.S vaccination and SARS-CoV-2 variants. Whole-study context: Donor allocation was to the COV1001 Ad26.COV2.S trial arm. By the intramuscular route, Ad26.COV2.S was given once, or twice 56 days apart.

Treatment defined: over 15 received Ad26.COV2.S at low or high dose, single or two shots; 5 received placebo; per-sample allocation not given. On day 63 after the first injection, vaccine and placebo recipients gave samples. Measured with immunoSEQ multiplex PCR; TCRdb has only the in-frame clones, and not every one. The data hold 300,000 to 400,000 clones, with around 89% observed a single time. Deletions cut 3 bases from V and 2 bases from J, with 10 bases between. CDR1 is ENHRY and CDR2 is SYGVKD in the germline V gene. There are 14 residues in the CDR3. Overall study findings and caveats: Individuals receiving vaccine had higher spike-specific TCR breadth than placebo recipients did. Reportedly, spike-specific CD8+ and CD4+ T cell responses achieved substantial breadth once vaccination had taken place.

Worth noting for this clone: Its antigen is unknown.

The chain carries TRBV10-3 and TRBJ1-1; a weak D match, TRBD1 (5 bases). The sequencing here drew on peripheral blood, taken in a trial of Ad26.COV2.S vaccine versus placebo. The sequence came from a person aged 18 to 65 who received the Ad26.COV2.S COVID-19 vaccine or a placebo. Here the CDR3 reads CAISDGADNTEAFF. The DNA for the CDR3 is TGTGCCATCAGTGACGGGGCGGACAACACTGAAGCTTTCTTT.